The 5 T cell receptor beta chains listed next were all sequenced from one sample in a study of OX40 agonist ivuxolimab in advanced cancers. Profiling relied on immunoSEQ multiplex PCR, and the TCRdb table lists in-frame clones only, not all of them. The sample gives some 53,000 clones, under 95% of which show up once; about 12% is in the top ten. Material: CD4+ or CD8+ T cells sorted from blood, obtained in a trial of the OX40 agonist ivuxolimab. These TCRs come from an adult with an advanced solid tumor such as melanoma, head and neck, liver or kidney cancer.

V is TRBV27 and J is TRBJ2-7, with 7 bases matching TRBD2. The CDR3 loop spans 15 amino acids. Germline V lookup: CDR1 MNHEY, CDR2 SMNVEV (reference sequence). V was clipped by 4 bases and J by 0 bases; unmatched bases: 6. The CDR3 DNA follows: TGTGCCAGCAGTTCCCCGCCGGGAGGCTCCTACGAGCAGTACTTC. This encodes CASSSPPGGSYEQYF.

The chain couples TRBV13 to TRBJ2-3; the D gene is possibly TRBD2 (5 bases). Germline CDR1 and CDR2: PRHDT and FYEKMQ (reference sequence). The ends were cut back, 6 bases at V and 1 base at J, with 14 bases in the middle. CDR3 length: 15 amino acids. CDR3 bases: TGTGCCAGCAGGGTCTGGGGAGTCGGCACAGATACGCAGTATTTT. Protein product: CASRVWGVGTDTQYF.

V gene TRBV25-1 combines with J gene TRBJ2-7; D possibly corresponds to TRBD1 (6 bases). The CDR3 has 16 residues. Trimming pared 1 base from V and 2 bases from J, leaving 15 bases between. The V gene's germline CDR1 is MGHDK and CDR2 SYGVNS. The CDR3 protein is CASSEFGDTRAYEQYF. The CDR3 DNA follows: TGTGCCAGCAGTGAATTTGGGGACACCAGAGCCTACGAGCAGTACTTC.

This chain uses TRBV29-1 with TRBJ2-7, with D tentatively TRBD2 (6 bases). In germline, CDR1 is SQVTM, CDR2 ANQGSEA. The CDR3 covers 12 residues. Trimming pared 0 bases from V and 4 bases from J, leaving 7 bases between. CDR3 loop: CSVEDGGYEQYF. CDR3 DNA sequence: TGCAGCGTTGAAGATGGAGGGTACGAGCAGTACTTC.

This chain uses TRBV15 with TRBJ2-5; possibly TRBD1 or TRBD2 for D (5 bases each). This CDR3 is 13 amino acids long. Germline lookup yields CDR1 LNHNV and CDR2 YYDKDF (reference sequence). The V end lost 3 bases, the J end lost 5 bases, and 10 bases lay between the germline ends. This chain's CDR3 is CATSSWDDETQYF. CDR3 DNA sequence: TGTGCCACCAGCAGCTGGGACGACGAGACCCAGTACTTC.